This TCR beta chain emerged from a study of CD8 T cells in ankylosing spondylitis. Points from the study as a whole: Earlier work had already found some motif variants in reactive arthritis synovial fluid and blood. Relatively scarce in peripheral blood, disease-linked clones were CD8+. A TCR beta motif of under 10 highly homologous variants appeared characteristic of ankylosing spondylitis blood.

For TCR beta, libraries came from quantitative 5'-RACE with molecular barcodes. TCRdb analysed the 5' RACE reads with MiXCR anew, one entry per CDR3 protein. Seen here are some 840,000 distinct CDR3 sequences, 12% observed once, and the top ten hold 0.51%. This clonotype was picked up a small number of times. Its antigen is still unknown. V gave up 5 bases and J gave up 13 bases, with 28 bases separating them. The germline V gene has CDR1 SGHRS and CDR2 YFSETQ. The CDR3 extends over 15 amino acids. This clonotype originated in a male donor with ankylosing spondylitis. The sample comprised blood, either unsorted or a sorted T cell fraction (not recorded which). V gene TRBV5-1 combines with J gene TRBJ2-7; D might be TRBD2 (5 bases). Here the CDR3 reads CASRKPSSGQLTLYF. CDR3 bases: TGCGCCAGCAGAAAGCCCTCGAGCGGCCAGCTCACCCTATACTTC.